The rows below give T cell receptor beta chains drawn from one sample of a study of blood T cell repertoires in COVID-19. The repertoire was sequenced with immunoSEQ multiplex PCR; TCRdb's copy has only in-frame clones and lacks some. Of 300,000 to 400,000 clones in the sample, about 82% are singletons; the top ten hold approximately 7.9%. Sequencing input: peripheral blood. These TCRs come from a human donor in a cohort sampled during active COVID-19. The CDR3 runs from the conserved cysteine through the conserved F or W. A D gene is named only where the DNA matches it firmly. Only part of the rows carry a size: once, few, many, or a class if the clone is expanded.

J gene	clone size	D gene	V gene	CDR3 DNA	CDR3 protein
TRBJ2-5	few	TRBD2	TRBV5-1	TGCGCCAGCAGGGCTAGCGGGGGAGAGACCCAGTACTTC	CASRASGGETQYF
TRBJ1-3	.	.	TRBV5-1	TGCGCCAGCAGAGGCGGACAGCGGACACGCGGAAACACCATATATTTT	CASRGGQRTRGNTIYF
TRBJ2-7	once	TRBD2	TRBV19	TGTGCCACCCGAGGTAGCGGGGTCTACGAGCAGTACTTC	CATRGSGVYEQYF
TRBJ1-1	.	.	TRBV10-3	TGTGCCACTCGACAGGACACTGAAGCTTTCTTT	CATRQDTEAFF
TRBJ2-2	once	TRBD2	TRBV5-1	TGCGCCAGCTGCAAACTAGCGGGGGGCAGTAGCGGGGAGCTGTTTTTT	CASCKLAGGSSGELFF
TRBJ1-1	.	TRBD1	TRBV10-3	TGTGCCTCCAAGGGGCAGGGGGCGGACACTGAAGCTTTCTTT	CASKGQGADTEAFF
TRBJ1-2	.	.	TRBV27	TGTGCCAGCAGTTTGGCCCAGGGGTCGGGCTATGGCTACACCTTC	CASSLAQGSGYGYTF
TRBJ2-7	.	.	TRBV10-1	TGCGCCAGCAGTGATAGTACAGGGATTGAGGAGCAGTACTTC	CASSDSTGIEEQYF
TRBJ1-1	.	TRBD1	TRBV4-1	TGCGCCAGCAGCCAAGTCAGGGGGGTGAACACTGAAGCTTTCTTT	CASSQVRGVNTEAFF
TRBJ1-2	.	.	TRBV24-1	TGTGCCACCAGTGACTGGACAGACGGCTACACCTTC	CATSDWTDGYTF
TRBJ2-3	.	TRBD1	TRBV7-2	TGTGCCAGCAGCCCGGACAGGGGCGCAGATACGCAGTATTTT	CASSPDRGADTQYF
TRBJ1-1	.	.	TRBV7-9	TGTGCCAGCGAACGGTACACTGAAGCTTTCTTT	CASERYTEAFF
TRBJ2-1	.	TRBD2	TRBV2	TGTGCCAGCATATGGGGGGGGGACTCGAAGCAGTTCTTC	CASIWGGDSKQFF
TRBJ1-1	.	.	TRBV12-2	TGTGCAAGTCGCCCTTGGACAGGGGATTGGAACACTGAAGCTTTCTTT	CASRPWTGDWNTEAFF
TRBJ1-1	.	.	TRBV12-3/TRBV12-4	TGTGCCAGCAGTTTCACCCAACTTGAAGCTTTCTTT	CASSFTQLEAFF
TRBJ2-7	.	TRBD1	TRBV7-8	TGTGCCAGCAGCTTGACCCCCGGGACAGGAGTCCCCTACGAGCAGTACTTC	CASSLTPGTGVPYEQYF
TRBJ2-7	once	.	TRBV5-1	TGCGCCAGCAGCTTGTCCCCGCCGGTCGATCGCTACGAGCAGTACTTC	CASSLSPPVDRYEQYF
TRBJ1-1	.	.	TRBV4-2	TGTGCCAGCAGCCAAGGTTCGAGGGTTTTAGGGACTGAAGCTTTCTTT	CASSQGSRVLGTEAFF
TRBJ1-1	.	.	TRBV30	TGTGCCTGGAGTGTAGCCGGGAACACTGAAGCTTTCTTT	CAWSVAGNTEAFF
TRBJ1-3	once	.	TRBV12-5	TGTGCTAGTGGCCGGTCTACAGGTTACTCTGGAAACACCATATATTTT	CASGRSTGYSGNTIYF
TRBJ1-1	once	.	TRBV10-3	TGTGCCATCAGTGAGTCGCCAGCTGAAGCTTTCTTT	CAISESPAEAFF
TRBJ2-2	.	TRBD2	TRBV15	TGTGCCACCAGCCATCGAGCGGGGGGGCCCGGGGAGCTGTTTTTT	CATSHRAGGPGELFF
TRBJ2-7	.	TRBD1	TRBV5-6	TGTGCCAGCAGTACTGCTCCGGGACAGTCATACGAGCAGTACTTC	CASSTAPGQSYEQYF
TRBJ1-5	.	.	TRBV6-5	TGTGCCAGCAGCTTACAGGGTGATAATCAGCCCCAGCATTTT	CASSLQGDNQPQHF
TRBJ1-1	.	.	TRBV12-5	TGTGCTAGTGGTTTGGCGGACGGACAGCCGAACACTGAAGCTTTCTTT	CASGLADGQPNTEAFF
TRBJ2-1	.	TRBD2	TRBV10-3	TGTGCCATCAGTGAGATAGCGGGGGGACCCGCGAATGAGCAGTTCTTC	CAISEIAGGPANEQFF
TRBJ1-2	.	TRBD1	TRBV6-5	TGTGCCAGCAGCCGGGCGGTCGAGGGGGCGCGGGGCTACACCTTC	CASSRAVEGARGYTF
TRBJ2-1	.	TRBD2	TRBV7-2	TGTGCCAGCAGCGGGGGACTAGCCCATGAGCAGTTCTTC	CASSGGLAHEQFF
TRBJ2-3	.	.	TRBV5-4	TGTGCCAGCAGCGACATGGGTACAGATACGCAGTATTTT	CASSDMGTDTQYF
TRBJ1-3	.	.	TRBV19	TGTGCCAGTAGTATAACTACGCCCTCGGTGAGAAACACCATATATTTT	CASSITTPSVRNTIYF
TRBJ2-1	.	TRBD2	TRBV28	TGTGCCACCAAGAGTGGGCGGGGGGTCTACAATGAGCAGTTCTTC	CATKSGRGVYNEQFF
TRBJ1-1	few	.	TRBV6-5	TGTGCCAGCAGTTACTCGAGAGGGGGTCGGACTGAAGCTTTCTTT	CASSYSRGGRTEAFF
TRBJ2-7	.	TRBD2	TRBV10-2	TGCGCCATCGGGACGGCGGGGGGGAGCGAGCAGTACTTC	CAIGTAGGSEQYF
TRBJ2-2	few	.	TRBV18	TGTGCCAGCTCACCCCTCACATCGAACACCGGGGAGCTGTTTTTT	CASSPLTSNTGELFF
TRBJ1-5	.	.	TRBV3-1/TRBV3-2	TGTGCCAGCAGCCAAGAAGGGAGAGATGTGCCCCAGCATTTT	CASSQEGRDVPQHF
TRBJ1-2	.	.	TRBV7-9	TGTGCCAGCAGCTTTTTTTCGGGGGAAGATCTGCCTGGCTACACCTTC	CASSFFSGEDLPGYTF
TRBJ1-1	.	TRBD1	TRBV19	TGTGCCACCGCAAGGACAGGGCGGAACACTGAAGCTTTCTTT	CATARTGRNTEAFF
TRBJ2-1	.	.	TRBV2	TGTGCCACAACGACAGAAAAGAGGAATGAGCAGTTCTTC	CATTTEKRNEQFF
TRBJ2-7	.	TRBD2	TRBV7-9	TGTGCCAGCAACCAACTAGCGGGGGGCTACGAGCAGTACTTC	CASNQLAGGYEQYF
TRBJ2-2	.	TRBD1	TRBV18	TGTGCCAGCTCACCGAGACAGGGACCGAACACCGGGGAGCTGTTTTTT	CASSPRQGPNTGELFF
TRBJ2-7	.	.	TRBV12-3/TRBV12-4	TGTGCCAGCATGTATGGGCACAACGAGCAGTACTTC	CASMYGHNEQYF